This T cell receptor beta chain was profiled in a study of tissue T cells after allogeneic stem cell transplantation. Sequenced by immunoSEQ multiplex PCR; TCRdb stores in-frame clones only, minus some. The data contain 10,000 to 15,000 clones, about 73% of them singletons. The CDR3 extends over 16 amino acids. Trimming took off 4 bases at V and 0 bases at J, with 15 bases between the two ends. Germline CDR1 is LGHNA and CDR2 is YSLEER. Notes on this clone: Other DNA sequences in the sample encode the same CDR3.

The clonotype comes from a woman aged 18-49 years with breast cancer. J is TRBJ1-1 and V is TRBV4-3; D is undetermined. The sample here was tissue from the right colon, taken at autopsy. CDR3 nucleotides: TGCGCCAGCAGCCCTGGTGTTGGGCAGATGAACACTGAAGCTTTCTTT. Amino acids: CASSPGVGQMNTEAFF.